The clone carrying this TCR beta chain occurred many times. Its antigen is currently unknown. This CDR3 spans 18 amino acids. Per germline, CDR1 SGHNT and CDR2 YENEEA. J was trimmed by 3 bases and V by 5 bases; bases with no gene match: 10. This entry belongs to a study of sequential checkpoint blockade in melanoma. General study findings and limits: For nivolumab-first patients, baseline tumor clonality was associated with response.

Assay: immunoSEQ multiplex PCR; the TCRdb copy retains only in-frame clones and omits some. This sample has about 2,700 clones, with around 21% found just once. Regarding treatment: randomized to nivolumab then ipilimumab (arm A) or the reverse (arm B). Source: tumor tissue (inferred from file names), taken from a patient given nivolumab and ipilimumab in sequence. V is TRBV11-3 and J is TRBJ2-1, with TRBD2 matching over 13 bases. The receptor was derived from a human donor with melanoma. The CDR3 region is CASSKRTSGSSYYNEQFF. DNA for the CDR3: TGTGCCAGCAGCAAAAGGACTAGCGGGAGTTCTTACTACAATGAGCAGTTCTTC.